This is a list of T cell receptor beta chains from one sample in a study of response to subunit inactivated influenza vaccine. One entry per CDR3 protein results from TCRdb running MiXCR on the RT-PCR reads. The sample contains some 540,000 distinct CDR3 sequences, under 25% of which appear only once. This same sample was also taken into another study, of T cells expressing NK-cell markers.

The specimen comprised CD4+ T cells sorted from PBMCs, sampled approximately 12 days after vaccination. These receptors were taken from a man over 45 who received an inactivated influenza vaccine. The CDR3 runs from the conserved cysteine through the conserved F or W. D genes are given only for firm matches. A row's size may be missing; if present it is once, few, many or a size class.

clone size	V gene	D gene	J gene	CDR3 DNA	CDR3 protein
-	TRBV11-2	TRBD1	TRBJ1-1	TGTGCCAGCAGCTTTTCAGGGGGCACTGAAGCTTTCTTT	CASSFSGGTEAFF
few	TRBV12-3/TRBV12-4	TRBD1	TRBJ2-1	TGTGCCAGCAGTGGTAACAGGGGCTCCCTCTACAATGAGCAGTTCTTC	CASSGNRGSLYNEQFF
-	TRBV5-1	-	TRBJ2-7	TGCGCCAGCACCCCCGCGGTTTTGCGGGGGACAAACTACGAGCAGTACTTC	CASTPAVLRGTNYEQYF
many	TRBV25-1	TRBD1	TRBJ2-2	TGTGCCAGCAGTGCCGGGACAGGGAGGAACACCGGGGAGCTGTTTTTT	CASSAGTGRNTGELFF
many	TRBV20-1	TRBD2	TRBJ2-1	TGCAGTGCTCCCGGGACTAGCAGTTACAATGAGCAGTTCTTC	CSAPGTSSYNEQFF
many	TRBV4-1	-	TRBJ1-2	TGCGCCAGCAGCCAAGGTCTTTTAACCACTAACTATGGCTACACCTTC	CASSQGLLTTNYGYTF
-	TRBV3-1	TRBD1	TRBJ2-5	TGTGCCAGCAGCCAGGGACAGCTAAGGGAGACCCAGTACTTC	CASSQGQLRETQYF
-	TRBV18	TRBD1	TRBJ2-5	TGTGCCAGCTCACCACTGGGACAGGGGGCTGCAAAGACCCAGTACTTC	CASSPLGQGAAKTQYF
few	TRBV7-9	TRBD1	TRBJ1-4	TGTGCCAGCCGCGGGACAGATAATGAAAAACTGTTTTTT	CASRGTDNEKLFF
-	TRBV11-2	-	TRBJ2-7	TGTGCCAGCAGCTTAGCCAGGGGTGGCACCTACGAGCAGTACTTC	CASSLARGGTYEQYF
few	TRBV28	TRBD2	TRBJ2-3	TGTGCCAGCAGTTCACCAGGGACTAGCTCGAGAGATACGCAGTATTTT	CASSSPGTSSRDTQYF
-	TRBV9	TRBD1	TRBJ2-2	TGTGCCAGCAGCGCGACAGGGGGTTACACCGGGGAGCTGTTTTTT	CASSATGGYTGELFF
-	TRBV7-2	-	TRBJ2-2	TGTGCCAGCAGCTTAATTGGCGGGGACACCGGGGAGCTGTTTTTT	CASSLIGGDTGELFF
few	TRBV9	TRBD2	TRBJ2-1	TGTGCCAGCAGCGTAGCACTAGCGGACAATGAGCAGTTCTTC	CASSVALADNEQFF
many	TRBV18	-	TRBJ1-2	TGTGCCAGCTCATCTCCAGGGTCTGGCTACACCTTC	CASSSPGSGYTF
-	TRBV7-8	TRBD1	TRBJ2-7	TGTGCCAACAGCCGACAGGGCCCCTACGAGCAGTACTTC	CANSRQGPYEQYF
-	TRBV5-1	TRBD1	TRBJ1-1	TGCGCCACTACCGATACAGGGGGGTCCGGTGAAGCTTTCTTT	CATTDTGGSGEAFF
-	TRBV18	-	TRBJ1-5	TGTGCCAGCTCACCCTTGGGACCAGTTGACAATCAGCCCCAGCATTTT	CASSPLGPVDNQPQHF
few	TRBV20-1	-	TRBJ1-4	TGCAGTGCTTACGCGGGGGCAGGTGAAAAACTGTTTTTT	CSAYAGAGEKLFF
-	TRBV2	-	TRBJ1-1	TGTGCCAGCAGTTCTGCAAACACTGAAGCTTTCTTT	CASSSANTEAFF
-	TRBV11-2	TRBD2	TRBJ2-1	TGTGCCAGCAGCTTAGCTAGCGGCCACTACAATGAGCAGTTCTTC	CASSLASGHYNEQFF
once	TRBV18	-	TRBJ1-6	TGTGCCAGCTCACTATACTACACCGATAATTCACCCCTCCACTTT	CASSLYYTDNSPLHF
-	TRBV10-3	TRBD1	TRBJ2-7	TGTGCCACCTGTCCCGGGACAGGGATCAGCTCCTACGAGCAGTACTTC	CATCPGTGISSYEQYF
many	TRBV7-2	-	TRBJ2-1	TGTGCCAGCAGCTCAGACCTTCGAATACCTTACAATGAGCAGTTCTTC	CASSSDLRIPYNEQFF
few	TRBV2	TRBD1	TRBJ2-4	TGTGCCAGCAGAACCCGGGACAGGTCCGGCCAAAACATTCAGTACTTC	CASRTRDRSGQNIQYF
-	TRBV4-2	TRBD2	TRBJ2-1	TGTGCCAGCAGCCAAGGGACTAGCGGGATGACCACTGAGCAGTTCTTC	CASSQGTSGMTTEQFF
few	TRBV7-9	-	TRBJ2-5	TGTGCCAGCAGACAAGACAGGGAGGGGACCCAGTACTTC	CASRQDREGTQYF
few	TRBV12-3/TRBV12-4	-	TRBJ2-1	TGTGCCAGCACCCTGGGCGGTCGTTTGGGCCATGAGCAGTTCTTC	CASTLGGRLGHEQFF
few	TRBV20-1	TRBD2	TRBJ2-7	TGCAGTGCCCAGCCCCGCGGGAGGACGGGTTACGAGCAGTACTTC	CSAQPRGRTGYEQYF
-	TRBV14	-	TRBJ1-1	TGTGCCAGCGGGGTGGGATACACTGAAGCTTTCTTT	CASGVGYTEAFF
many	TRBV12-3/TRBV12-4	-	TRBJ2-2	TGTGCCAGCAGTTTGGGGGCCGGCGGGGAGCTGTTTTTT	CASSLGAGGELFF
-	TRBV10-3	-	TRBJ2-1	TGTGCCATCAGTGAGTCTAGGGAAGCCTACAATGAGCAGTTCTTC	CAISESREAYNEQFF
-	TRBV29-1	-	TRBJ2-2	TGCAGCGTTGAAGATAGGCTAGCGCCCACCCGGGGCGGGGAGCTGTTTTTT	CSVEDRLAPTRGGELFF
-	TRBV20-1	TRBD1	TRBJ1-4	TGCAGTGCCGACAGGGGAAAAAAACTGTTTTTT	CSADRGKKLFF
few	TRBV6-2/TRBV6-3	TRBD1	TRBJ2-7	TGTGCCAGCAGTTACTCGATCCCCCCCCGGACAGGGGAAACCCACGAGCAGTACTTC	CASSYSIPPRTGETHEQYF
-	TRBV20-1	TRBD2	TRBJ2-4	TGCAGTGCTAGAGAGAGCGGGAGGGGAGGAACCAAAAACATTCAGTACTTC	CSARESGRGGTKNIQYF
many	TRBV29-1	-	TRBJ1-2	TGCAGCGTTCTCAGGGAAGGCTATGGCTACACCTTC	CSVLREGYGYTF
-	TRBV7-2	-	TRBJ2-3	TGTGCCAGCAGCTTACAAGGAGGGCCCACAGATACGCAGTATTTT	CASSLQGGPTDTQYF
-	TRBV19	TRBD2	TRBJ2-2	TGTGCCAGTAGTATTACTAGCGGGGTCGGGGAGCTGTTTTTT	CASSITSGVGELFF
few	TRBV6-1	-	TRBJ2-3	TGTGCCAGCAGTCGCCAGGGGCGGGAATCCACAGATACGCAGTATTTT	CASSRQGRESTDTQYF
-	TRBV7-2	TRBD2	TRBJ2-7	TGTGCCAGCAGCTTAGCGGCGGGACTAAACTACGAGCAGTACTTC	CASSLAAGLNYEQYF
-	TRBV12-2	-	TRBJ2-1	TGTGCAAGTCGCTTAGGGGGCGGGTGCAGGTCCTACAATGAGCAGTTCTTC	CASRLGGGCRSYNEQFF
-	TRBV20-1	-	TRBJ2-2	TGCAGTGCTAGTCCCCGGACAAGGAACACCGGGGAGCTGTTTTTT	CSASPRTRNTGELFF
-	TRBV7-9	-	TRBJ2-7	TGTGCCAGCCTACAACAGGGTTCGGACGAGCAGTACTTC	CASLQQGSDEQYF
many	TRBV20-1	TRBD1	TRBJ2-7	TGCAGTGCTAAGGGACAGGCCTACGAGCAGTACTTC	CSAKGQAYEQYF
few	TRBV28	TRBD1	TRBJ1-5	TGTGCCAGCACCGGCAGGGGGCTGCCTTATAGCAATCAGCCCCAGCATTTT	CASTGRGLPYSNQPQHF
few	TRBV5-1	TRBD2	TRBJ2-1	TGCGCCAGCAGCCGACGGACTAGCGGGAGTTCCGATGAGCAGTTCTTC	CASSRRTSGSSDEQFF
-	TRBV2	-	TRBJ2-3	TGTGCCAGCAGTTTCGTATCTCAAGGGCAGGGGATCGCAGATACGCAGTATTTT	CASSFVSQGQGIADTQYF
-	TRBV10-3	TRBD1	TRBJ2-5	TGTGCCATCAGTGGGGGGACAGGGCTCCAAGAGACCCAGTACTTC	CAISGGTGLQETQYF
few	TRBV25-1	-	TRBJ2-3	TGTGCCAGCAGTGGTCTCTCCGATACGCAGTATTTT	CASSGLSDTQYF
many	TRBV21-1	-	TRBJ2-5	TGTGCCAGCAGCCTCCATGTAGCGGGTTGCCAAGAGACCCAGTACTTC	CASSLHVAGCQETQYF
few	TRBV20-1	-	TRBJ2-5	TGCAGTGCCTGTGACAGAGCAGAGACCCAGTACTTC	CSACDRAETQYF
-	TRBV20-1	TRBD2	TRBJ2-3	TGCAGTGCTCTTCCGGGACTAGCGGGGGGCCCTAGCACAGATACGCAGTATTTT	CSALPGLAGGPSTDTQYF
few	TRBV12-3/TRBV12-4	-	TRBJ1-4	TGTGCCAGCAGTTTACGGACAGTTTATGAAAAACTGTTTTTT	CASSLRTVYEKLFF
-	TRBV5-6	-	TRBJ2-1	TGTGCCAGCAGCTTGTCGCCAGGGCCATACAATGAGCAGTTCTTC	CASSLSPGPYNEQFF
-	TRBV12-3/TRBV12-4	TRBD1	TRBJ1-2	TGTGCCAGCAGTTTCTCCCGACAGGGGGAGGGCTACACCTTC	CASSFSRQGEGYTF
-	TRBV6-2/TRBV6-3	TRBD1	TRBJ2-1	TGTGCCAGCAATCGGAACACAGGGGCTGGAAATGAGCAGTTCTTC	CASNRNTGAGNEQFF
few	TRBV20-1	TRBD2	TRBJ2-1	TGCAGTGCTACCGGGCCCTCAGCGGGGTACAATGAGCAGTTCTTC	CSATGPSAGYNEQFF
few	TRBV5-1	TRBD2	TRBJ2-7	TGCGCCAGCAGCTTGGTCGCGGGAGGGATCCACGAGCAGTACTTC	CASSLVAGGIHEQYF
-	TRBV9	-	TRBJ2-7	TGTGCCAGCAGCGCGGGACTCGACCGGGACGAGCAGTACTTC	CASSAGLDRDEQYF